This T cell receptor (beta chain) comes out of a study of cytomegalovirus exposure and HLA in healthy donors. Both 60 Vbeta primers and 13 Jbeta primers went into the PCR. TCRdb's table, derived via immunoSEQ multiplex PCR, lists solely in-frame clones and lacks some. The profile shows 70,000 to 95,000 clones, around 78% of them singletons. The CDR3 is 15 residues long. The germline V gene encodes CDR1 MNHEY and CDR2 SMNVEV (reference sequence). Trimming removed 8 bases from V and 7 bases from J; junction bases left unmatched: 7. Sequencing used PBMCs. The rearrangement uses TRBV27 and TRBJ2-1; TRBD2 matches 14 bases. This TCR derives from a man in his forties or fifties in good health and CMV-seronegative. The CDR3 bases are TGTGCCAGCTGGGGACTAGCGGGAGTTGTAAATGAGCAGTTCTTC. This codes for CASWGLAGVVNEQFF.